One and the same sample provided the 26 T cell receptor beta chains below, sequenced in a study of shared clonotypes between healthy human individuals. The repertoire was sequenced with immunoSEQ multiplex PCR; TCRdb's copy has only in-frame clones and lacks some. The sample shows around 690,000 clones, roughly 91% of them seen only once. The sample consisted of memory CD8+ T cells from PBMCs. Stated subset: CD45RO+ cells pooled with CCR7-negative TemRA cells. These receptors originate from a man aged 18 to 30 in good health. Some clones in this sample may be carry-over from other donors' samples.

The V and J genes are TRBV30 and TRBJ2-1, with D unresolved. Trimming left V 0 bases short and J 6 bases short, with 6 bases between. Germline-derived CDR1 and CDR2 are GTSNPN and SVGIG (reference sequence). This CDR3 is built from 12 residues. The CDR3 DNA follows: TGTGCCTGGAGTGTAACTTCCAATGAGCAGTTCTTC. Its translation: CAWSVTSNEQFF.

The genes are TRBV27 and TRBJ1-5, with 9 bases identical to TRBD1. The CDR3 has 17 residues. In germline, CDR1 is MNHEY, CDR2 SMNVEV (reference sequence). The J segment lost 7 bases and the V segment lost 5 bases, leaving 15 bases of the junction unmatched. CDR3 coding DNA: TGTGCCAGCAGTCTACTACCGGGACAGGGAAAAAACCAGCCCCAGCATTTT. Amino acid sequence: CASSLLPGQGKNQPQHF.

V and J are TRBV4-2 and TRBJ2-4, with D possibly TRBD2 on 5 matching bases. V lost 0 bases to trimming and J lost 0 bases, with 12 bases between them. CDR3 length equals 17 residues. The germline V gene encodes CDR1 LGHNA and CDR2 YNFKEQ. The CDR3 region has the DNA TGTGCCAGCAGCCAAGAATCAAGCGGACTAGCCAAAAACATTCAGTACTTC. Its translation: CASSQESSGLAKNIQYF.

CDR3 in amino acids: CASRGGQGSYEQYF. CDR3 sequence (DNA): TGTGCCAGCAGGGGGGGACAGGGATCCTACGAGCAGTACTTC. This chain connects TRBV27 to TRBJ2-5, with TRBD1 identical over 9 bases. Judging by the DNA end, TRBJ2-7 fits better; the J call may be wrong. Germline V gene data show CDR1 as MNHEY and CDR2 as SMNVEV (reference sequence). This CDR3 has 14 residues.

The V and J genes are TRBV6-5 and TRBJ2-7, with D hard to call. V was cut by 7 bases and J by 2 bases, with 18 bases left in between. This CDR3 is built from 15 residues. CDR1 is MNHEY, CDR2 SVGAGI, per germline. The CDR3 loop is CASTPLGRPTYEQYF. CDR3 DNA sequence: TGTGCCAGCACCCCGCTCGGGCGGCCAACCTACGAGCAGTACTTC.

This chain joins TRBV10-3 and TRBJ2-7; 7 positions agree with TRBD1. After removal of 3 bases from V and 0 bases from J, the junction contained 5 bases not matched to a gene. The germline V gene encodes CDR1 ENHRY and CDR2 SYGVKD. This CDR3 has 15 amino acids. The CDR3: CAISDTGERSYEQYF. The CDR3 DNA is TGTGCCATCAGTGATACAGGGGAACGCTCCTACGAGCAGTACTTC.

The chain is built from TRBV5-1 and TRBJ2-7; the match to TRBD1 covers 7 bases. After removal of 4 bases from V and 2 bases from J, the junction contained 6 bases not matched to a gene. The CDR3 covers 14 residues. In germline, CDR1 is SGHRS, CDR2 YFSETQ. In DNA, the CDR3 is TGCGCCAGCAGCCTGAGGACAGGTCCCTACGAGCAGTACTTC. It translates to CASSLRTGPYEQYF. Full variable domain (rest looked up from reference TRBV5-1 and TRBJ2-7): KAGVTQTPRYLIKTRGQQVTLSCSPISGHRSVSWYQQTPGQGLQFLFEYFSETQRNKGNFPGRFSGRQFSNSRSEMNVSTLELGDSALYLCASSLRTGPYEQYFGPGTRLTVT.

The chain joins TRBV11-2 to TRBJ2-5, with a weak D call TRBD2 (5 bases). V lost 5 bases to trimming and J lost 1 base, with 20 bases between them. CDR1 is SGHAT, CDR2 FQNNGV, per germline. The CDR3 totals 17 residues. The CDR3 region is CASSPRGGRVLQETQYF. The DNA for the CDR3 is TGTGCCAGCAGCCCCCGGGGTGGTAGGGTTCTCCAAGAGACCCAGTACTTC.

The rearrangement links TRBV14 to TRBJ2-7; no firm D call. The germline V gene has CDR1 SGHDN and CDR2 FVKESK. Trimming pared 3 bases from V and 3 bases from J, leaving 9 bases between. This CDR3 has 13 residues. The CDR3 DNA is TGTGCCAGCAGCCACCTCAGGTTCTACGAGCAGTACTTC. It is translated as CASSHLRFYEQYF.

The chain couples TRBV30 to TRBJ2-5, with TRBD2 matching over 8 bases. With V trimmed by 3 bases and J by 5 bases, 11 bases remained unmatched. The CDR3 length is 15 residues. The V gene's germline CDR1 is GTSNPN and CDR2 SVGIG (reference sequence). In DNA, the CDR3 is TGTGCCTGGAGGTCCGGGACTAGGGGCATGGAGACCCAGTACTTC. Its translation is CAWRSGTRGMETQYF.

This clone was recorded once. In the same sample, other DNA sequences code for this CDR3. CDR3 sequence reads: CASSYSRGEQFF. CDR3 DNA: TGTGCCAGCAGTTACTCGAGAGGGGAGCAGTTCTTC. The rearrangement links TRBV6-5 to TRBJ2-1, with TRBD2 as a possible D gene (5 bases). This CDR3 spans 12 amino acids. Trimming left V 0 bases short and J 10 bases short, with 7 bases between. Germline CDR1 and CDR2: MNHEY and SVGAGI.

On this clone itself: Different DNA sequences within this sample yield the same CDR3. This sequence joins TRBV9 and TRBJ2-5; possible D gene TRBD1, 6 bases. V lost 2 bases, J lost 2 bases, and 10 bases lay in between. CDR1 is SGDLS and CDR2 is YYNGEE in the germline V gene. The CDR3 consists of 14 residues. The CDR3 DNA reads TGTGCCAGCAGCGTCGGACAGTCGCAAGAGACCCAGTACTTC. Its translation is CASSVGQSQETQYF.

This clone was picked up one time. This chain uses TRBV7-9 with TRBJ2-7; 12 bases match TRBD2. Looked up from germline, CDR1 is SEHNR and CDR2 is FQNEAQ (reference sequence). The V and J ends lost 5 bases and 7 bases, in that order; junction bases with no gene match: 9. This CDR3 has 15 amino acids. CDR3 in DNA: TGTGCCAGCAGCCTCCGGACTAGCGGGGAAGGGGAGCAGTACTTC. Its translation: CASSLRTSGEGEQYF.

J is TRBJ2-5 and V is TRBV5-8; 7 bases align to TRBD1. The V gene end was trimmed by 3 bases and the J gene end by 2 bases; junction bases not matched to a gene: 7. CDR1 and CDR2 (germline): SGHTS, YDEGEE. This CDR3 contains 15 residues. This CDR3 reads CASSSGQQSQETQYF. For the CDR3, the DNA is TGTGCCAGCAGCTCGGGACAGCAGAGTCAAGAGACCCAGTACTTC.

The chain joins TRBV11-3 to TRBJ2-7, with a possible D match to TRBD2 (6 bases). Germline V lookup: CDR1 SGHNT, CDR2 YENEEA. The CDR3 extends over 13 amino acids. The V end was cut by 5 bases, the J end by 0 bases, with 8 bases between. CDR3 loop: CASSRDSSYEQYF. Written as DNA, the CDR3 is TGTGCCAGCAGCCGGGACTCCTCCTACGAGCAGTACTTC.

This clone came up many times. Other DNA sequences in the sample encode the same CDR3. V is TRBV11-2 and J is TRBJ1-1, with unresolved D. V was clipped by 6 bases and J by 0 bases, with 5 bases between them. From germline, CDR1 is SGHAT and CDR2 FQNNGV. The CDR3 loop spans 12 amino acids. The CDR3 here is CASSRMNTEAFF. The DNA for the CDR3 is TGTGCCAGCAGTCGTATGAACACTGAAGCTTTCTTT.

The rearrangement links TRBV27 to TRBJ1-2; unclear D gene. CDR3 length equals 14 residues. The V and J ends lost 5 bases and 3 bases respectively, with 13 bases between them. Germline V gene data show CDR1 as MNHEY and CDR2 as SMNVEV (reference sequence). CDR3 amino acids: CASSPNGVYYGYTF. As DNA, the CDR3 is TGTGCCAGCAGTCCCAATGGGGTCTACTATGGCTACACCTTC.

The chain combines TRBV6-6 with TRBJ1-2; 7 nucleotides align to TRBD1. V dropped 0 bases and J dropped 2; count of bases not matched to a gene: 0. This CDR3 has 14 residues. The germline gives CDR1 MNHNY, CDR2 SVGAGI (reference sequence). CDR3 bases: TGTGCCAGCAGTTACTCGACAGGGAACTATGGCTACACCTTC. This encodes CASSYSTGNYGYTF.

The rearrangement uses TRBV6-4 and TRBJ2-5; 10 nucleotides align to TRBD1. V shed 7 bases, J shed 5 bases, and the junction held 10 bases outside the gene matches. The CDR3 spans 15 residues. In germline, CDR1 is MRHNA, CDR2 SNTAGT. CDR3 DNA sequence: TGTGCCAGCAAGACGTTGACAGGGGGCCACGAGACCCAGTACTTC. It specifies CASKTLTGGHETQYF.

V usage is TRBV10-3 and J usage is TRBJ1-6, with D possibly TRBD1 on 6 matching bases. The V gene lost 0 bases and the J gene lost 16 bases, with 10 bases spanning the gap. CDR1 and CDR2 (germline): ENHRY, SYGVKD. The CDR3 runs 12 residues. The CDR3 reads CAISESGGRLHF. The CDR3 DNA follows: TGTGCCATCAGTGAGTCCGGGGGGCGACTCCACTTT.

The chain employs TRBV5-4 and TRBJ2-5; D possibly corresponds to TRBD1 (6 bases). Trimming shortened V by 4 bases and J by 2 bases, and 18 bases separated the two germline ends. Germline lookup yields CDR1 SGHNT and CDR2 YYREEE (reference sequence). The CDR3 sequence is 16 residues long. The DNA of the CDR3 is TGTGCCAGCAGCCCGGAGACAGGCCCGGATCAAGAGACCCAGTACTTC. Translating gives CASSPETGPDQETQYF.

The chain recombines TRBV28 with TRBJ2-7, with D perhaps matching TRBD1 (7 bases). The length of the CDR3 is 12 residues. CDR1 is MDHEN and CDR2 is SYDVKM in the germline V gene. V was pared by 6 bases and J by 7 bases, with 13 bases between. The CDR3 loop is CASRRGQTEQYF. DNA of the CDR3: TGTGCCAGCAGGCGGGGACAGACGGAGCAGTACTTC.

The chain joins TRBV4-2 to TRBJ2-1; D remains unclear. V was pared by 0 bases and J by 0 bases, with 9 bases between. The CDR3 length is 16 residues. Germline values: CDR1 LGHNA, CDR2 YNFKEQ. CDR3 DNA sequence: TGTGCCAGCAGCCAAGATGTTCTCTCCTCCTACAATGAGCAGTTCTTC. Amino acid sequence: CASSQDVLSSYNEQFF.

Comment on this clone: Other DNA variants within this sample encode the same CDR3. The chain links TRBV27 to TRBJ1-2; D is unclear. The germline V gene encodes CDR1 MNHEY and CDR2 SMNVEV (reference sequence). The germline V and J ends were trimmed by 2 bases and 4 bases, with 8 bases remaining between them. The CDR3 is 13 residues long. The CDR3 DNA reads as TGTGCCAGCAGTTTAGGAGGGAGCTATGGCTACACCTTC. Translation: CASSLGGSYGYTF.

The chain recombines TRBV7-9 with TRBJ2-3; 8 bases match TRBD1. V lost 2 bases and J lost 2; bases outside the gene matches: 12. Germline V gene data show CDR1 as SEHNR and CDR2 as FQNEAQ (reference sequence). This CDR3 has 18 amino acids. Here the CDR3 reads CASSLKDRDRLHTDTQYF. DNA of the CDR3: TGTGCCAGCAGCTTAAAAGACAGGGACAGGCTCCACACAGATACGCAGTATTTT. Full variable domain (rest looked up from reference TRBV7-9 and TRBJ2-3): DTGVSQNPRHKITKRGQNVTFRCDPISEHNRLYWYRQTLGQGPEFLTYFQNEAQLEKSRLLSDRFSAERPKGSFSTLEIQRTEQGDSAMYLCASSLKDRDRLHTDTQYFGPGTRLTVL.

The J gene is TRBJ2-7, the V gene TRBV15; maybe TRBD1 (5 bases). Germline CDR1 is LNHNV and CDR2 is YYDKDF (reference sequence). The CDR3 loop spans 15 amino acids. Trimming shortened V by 0 bases and J by 6 bases, and 15 bases separated the two germline ends. In DNA form, the CDR3 reads TGTGCCACCAGCAGAGATGTGTCAGGGCGCGGCGAGCAGTACTTC. It yields the protein CATSRDVSGRGEQYF.